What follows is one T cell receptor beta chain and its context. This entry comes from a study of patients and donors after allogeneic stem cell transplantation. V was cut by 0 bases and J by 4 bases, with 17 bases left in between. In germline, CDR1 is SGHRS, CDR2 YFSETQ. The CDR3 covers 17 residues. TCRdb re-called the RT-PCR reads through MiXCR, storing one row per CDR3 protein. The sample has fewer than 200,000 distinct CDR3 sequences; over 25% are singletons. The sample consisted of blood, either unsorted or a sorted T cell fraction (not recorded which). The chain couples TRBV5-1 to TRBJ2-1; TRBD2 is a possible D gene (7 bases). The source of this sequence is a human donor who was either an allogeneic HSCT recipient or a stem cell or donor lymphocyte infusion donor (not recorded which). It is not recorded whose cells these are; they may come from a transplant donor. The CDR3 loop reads CASSLGPGGQEYNEQFF. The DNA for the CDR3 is TGCGCCAGCAGCTTGGGTCCGGGGGGCCAAGAATACAATGAGCAGTTCTTC.